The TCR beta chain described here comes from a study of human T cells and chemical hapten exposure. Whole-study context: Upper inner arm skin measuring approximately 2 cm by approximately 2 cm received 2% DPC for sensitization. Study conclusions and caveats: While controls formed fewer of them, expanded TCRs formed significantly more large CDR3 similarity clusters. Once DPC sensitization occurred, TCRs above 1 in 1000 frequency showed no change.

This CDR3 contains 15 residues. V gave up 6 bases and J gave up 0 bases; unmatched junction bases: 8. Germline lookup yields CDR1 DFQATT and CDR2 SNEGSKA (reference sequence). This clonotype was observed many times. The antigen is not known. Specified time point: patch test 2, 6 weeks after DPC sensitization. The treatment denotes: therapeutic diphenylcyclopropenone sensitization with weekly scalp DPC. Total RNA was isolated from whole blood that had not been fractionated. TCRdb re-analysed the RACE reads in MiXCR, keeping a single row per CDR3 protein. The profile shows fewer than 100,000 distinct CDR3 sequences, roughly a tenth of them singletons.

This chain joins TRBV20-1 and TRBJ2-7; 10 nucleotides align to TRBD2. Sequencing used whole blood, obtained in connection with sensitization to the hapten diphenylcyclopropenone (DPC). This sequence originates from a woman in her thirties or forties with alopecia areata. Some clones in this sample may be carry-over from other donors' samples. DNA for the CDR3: TGCAGTGCCCATCGGACTAGCGGCATCTCCTACGAGCAGTACTTC. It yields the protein CSAHRTSGISYEQYF.